The rows below give T cell receptor beta chains drawn from one sample of a study of blood T cell repertoires in COVID-19. Clones were sequenced by immunoSEQ multiplex PCR, and TCRdb holds only the in-frame ones, with some missing. The sample records about 30,000 clones, approximately 94% being singletons. What was sequenced was peripheral blood. These receptors were taken from a human donor with active COVID-19. The donor label of this sample is uncertain. Each CDR3 is given with its conserved first and last residue. D genes are given only for firm matches. Clone size is not always given. Where it is, it says once, few, many or a class for expanded clones.

d_gene: TRBD1
j_gene: TRBJ1-1
len: 14
abundance: -
v_gene: TRBV7-8
CDR3aa: CASSFDRVGTEAFF
CDR3nt: TGTGCCAGCAGCTTTGACAGGGTTGGCACTGAAGCTTTCTTT

d_gene: TRBD2
j_gene: TRBJ2-1
len: 16
abundance: once
v_gene: TRBV7-9
CDR3aa: CASSFSGRPKYNEQFF
CDR3nt: TGTGCCAGCAGCTTTAGCGGGAGGCCCAAATACAATGAGCAGTTCTTC

d_gene: TRBD2
j_gene: TRBJ2-5
len: 14
abundance: once
v_gene: TRBV7-2
CDR3aa: CASRGLAGRETQYF
CDR3nt: TGTGCCAGCAGAGGACTAGCGGGAAGAGAGACCCAGTACTTC

d_gene: -
j_gene: TRBJ2-5
len: 15
abundance: -
v_gene: TRBV5-1
CDR3aa: CASSSEPRGEETQYF
CDR3nt: TGCGCCAGCAGCTCCGAGCCCCGCGGAGAGGAGACCCAGTACTTC

d_gene: TRBD1
j_gene: TRBJ2-7
len: 16
abundance: -
v_gene: TRBV6-1
CDR3aa: CASSELGQGRTYEQYF
CDR3nt: TGTGCCAGCAGCGAACTGGGACAGGGCCGGACTTACGAGCAGTACTTC

d_gene: TRBD1
j_gene: TRBJ2-1
len: 15
abundance: -
v_gene: TRBV9
CDR3aa: CASSVGQGAYNEQFF
CDR3nt: TGTGCCAGCAGCGTAGGGCAGGGGGCCTACAATGAGCAGTTCTTC

d_gene: -
j_gene: TRBJ1-5
len: 15
abundance: -
v_gene: TRBV28
CDR3aa: CASSVGGGTNQPQHF
CDR3nt: TGTGCCAGCAGCGTGGGAGGAGGGACCAATCAGCCCCAGCATTTT

d_gene: TRBD2
j_gene: TRBJ2-1
len: 16
abundance: once
v_gene: TRBV6-4
CDR3aa: CASSADLAGGPNEQFF
CDR3nt: TGTGCCAGCAGTGCCGATCTAGCGGGGGGTCCGAATGAGCAGTTCTTC

d_gene: TRBD1
j_gene: TRBJ2-1
len: 14
abundance: -
v_gene: TRBV11-3
CDR3aa: CASARTGGIDEQFF
CDR3nt: TGTGCCAGCGCGAGGACAGGGGGTATCGATGAGCAGTTCTTC

d_gene: -
j_gene: TRBJ1-1
len: 14
abundance: -
v_gene: TRBV5-1
CDR3aa: CASSWRTGNTEAFF
CDR3nt: TGCGCCAGCAGCTGGAGGACGGGGAACACTGAAGCTTTCTTT

d_gene: TRBD1
j_gene: TRBJ1-4
len: 14
abundance: -
v_gene: TRBV19
CDR3aa: CASGTGGTNEKLFF
CDR3nt: TGTGCCAGTGGGACAGGGGGAACTAATGAAAAACTGTTTTTT

d_gene: -
j_gene: TRBJ1-6
len: 13
abundance: -
v_gene: TRBV2
CDR3aa: CASSERQPSPLHF
CDR3nt: TGTGCCAGCAGTGAACGACAGCCTTCACCCCTCCACTTT

d_gene: -
j_gene: TRBJ1-2
len: 12
abundance: -
v_gene: TRBV29-1
CDR3aa: CSVSRGSYGYTF
CDR3nt: TGCAGCGTTTCCAGGGGATCGTATGGCTACACCTTC

d_gene: TRBD1
j_gene: TRBJ1-6
len: 13
abundance: -
v_gene: TRBV20-1
CDR3aa: CSASQGASSPLHF
CDR3nt: TGCAGTGCTAGTCAGGGGGCCAGTTCACCCCTCCACTTT

d_gene: -
j_gene: TRBJ2-2
len: 15
abundance: few
v_gene: TRBV7-9
CDR3aa: CASSGRDSYTGELFF
CDR3nt: TGTGCCAGCAGTGGCCGGGACTCCTACACCGGGGAGCTGTTTTTT

d_gene: TRBD1
j_gene: TRBJ2-7
len: 17
abundance: few
v_gene: TRBV7-9
CDR3aa: CASSFPGTGGPAYEQYF
CDR3nt: TGTGCCAGCAGCTTCCCCGGGACAGGGGGCCCAGCCTACGAGCAGTACTTC

d_gene: TRBD1
j_gene: TRBJ1-5
len: 13
abundance: -
v_gene: TRBV30
CDR3aa: CAWSVGGGQPQHF
CDR3nt: TGTGCCTGGAGTGTAGGGGGCGGGCAGCCCCAGCATTTT

d_gene: -
j_gene: TRBJ1-1
len: 12
abundance: -
v_gene: TRBV5-6
CDR3aa: CASSYSNTEAFF
CDR3nt: TGTGCCAGCAGCTACAGTAACACTGAAGCTTTCTTT

d_gene: TRBD2
j_gene: TRBJ2-5
len: 17
abundance: few
v_gene: TRBV5-1
CDR3aa: CASSPFGASGGAETQYF
CDR3nt: TGCGCCAGCAGCCCATTTGGGGCTAGCGGGGGGGCAGAGACCCAGTACTTC

d_gene: TRBD2
j_gene: TRBJ2-7
len: 13
abundance: -
v_gene: TRBV5-4
CDR3aa: CASSKRDSYEQYF
CDR3nt: TGTGCCAGCAGTAAGCGGGACTCCTACGAGCAGTACTTC

d_gene: -
j_gene: TRBJ1-4
len: 14
abundance: -
v_gene: TRBV5-1
CDR3aa: CASSPDRFYEKLFF
CDR3nt: TGCGCCAGCAGCCCTGACAGGTTCTATGAAAAACTGTTTTTT

d_gene: TRBD2
j_gene: TRBJ2-1
len: 15
abundance: -
v_gene: TRBV9
CDR3aa: CASSGSGLEYNEQFF
CDR3nt: TGTGCCAGCAGCGGTAGCGGGTTGGAATACAATGAGCAGTTCTTC

d_gene: -
j_gene: TRBJ1-2
len: 16
abundance: -
v_gene: TRBV21-1
CDR3aa: CASSPRIGKDYYGYTF
CDR3nt: TGTGCCAGCAGCCCCCGCATAGGTAAAGACTACTATGGCTACACCTTC

d_gene: -
j_gene: TRBJ2-7
len: 15
abundance: -
v_gene: TRBV5-1
CDR3aa: CASSIYPQGSYEQYF
CDR3nt: TGCGCCAGCAGCATCTATCCTCAGGGCTCCTACGAGCAGTACTTC

d_gene: TRBD2
j_gene: TRBJ2-5
len: 16
abundance: -
v_gene: TRBV11-2
CDR3aa: CASSPGTSGSEGTQYF
CDR3nt: TGTGCCAGCAGCCCCGGGACTAGCGGGAGTGAGGGGACCCAGTACTTC

d_gene: -
j_gene: TRBJ2-2
len: 14
abundance: -
v_gene: TRBV7-2
CDR3aa: CASSLVRNTGELFF
CDR3nt: TGTGCCAGCAGCTTAGTGAGGAACACCGGGGAGCTGTTTTTT

d_gene: -
j_gene: TRBJ2-2
len: 15
abundance: -
v_gene: TRBV18
CDR3aa: CASSLDQRVTGELFF
CDR3nt: TGTGCCAGCTCACTAGATCAGAGGGTCACCGGGGAGCTGTTTTTT

d_gene: -
j_gene: TRBJ1-4
len: 15
abundance: -
v_gene: TRBV7-9
CDR3aa: CASSSPRGEGEKLFF
CDR3nt: TGTGCCAGCAGCTCCCCCAGGGGAGAGGGCGAAAAACTGTTTTTT

d_gene: TRBD1
j_gene: TRBJ2-3
len: 14
abundance: -
v_gene: TRBV28
CDR3aa: CASSRDRSTDTQYF
CDR3nt: TGTGCCAGCAGTCGGGACAGGAGCACAGATACGCAGTATTTT

d_gene: -
j_gene: TRBJ1-5
len: 13
abundance: -
v_gene: TRBV30
CDR3aa: CAWSGQQHQPQHF
CDR3nt: TGTGCCTGGAGTGGACAACAGCATCAGCCCCAGCATTTT

d_gene: -
j_gene: TRBJ1-2
len: 12
abundance: -
v_gene: TRBV29-1
CDR3aa: CSVEDRSYGYTF
CDR3nt: TGCAGCGTTGAAGATCGTAGCTATGGCTACACCTTC

d_gene: TRBD1
j_gene: TRBJ2-5
len: 18
abundance: -
v_gene: TRBV11-3
CDR3aa: CASSLEGSGTGGRETQYF
CDR3nt: TGTGCCAGCAGCTTAGAGGGATCCGGGACAGGGGGCCGGGAGACCCAGTACTTC

d_gene: -
j_gene: TRBJ2-7
len: 15
abundance: -
v_gene: TRBV11-2
CDR3aa: CASSLDSSNSYEQYF
CDR3nt: TGTGCCAGCAGCTTAGATAGCAGCAACTCCTACGAGCAGTACTTC

d_gene: -
j_gene: TRBJ1-2
len: 14
abundance: -
v_gene: TRBV14
CDR3aa: CASSQGARGYGYTF
CDR3nt: TGTGCCAGCAGCCAAGGAGCCCGGGGCTATGGCTACACCTTC

d_gene: -
j_gene: TRBJ1-1
len: 16
abundance: once
v_gene: TRBV15
CDR3aa: CATSRDLTAMNTEAFF
CDR3nt: TGTGCCACCAGCAGAGATCTGACAGCTATGAACACTGAAGCTTTCTTT

d_gene: -
j_gene: TRBJ1-2
len: 13
abundance: -
v_gene: TRBV19
CDR3aa: CASGTLTPYGYTF
CDR3nt: TGTGCCAGTGGGACACTTACGCCCTATGGCTACACCTTC

d_gene: TRBD1
j_gene: TRBJ2-7
len: 14
abundance: -
v_gene: TRBV5-4
CDR3aa: CASSPIGQGYEQYF
CDR3nt: TGTGCCAGCAGCCCTATTGGACAGGGCTACGAGCAGTACTTC

d_gene: -
j_gene: TRBJ2-7
len: 17
abundance: -
v_gene: TRBV5-1
CDR3aa: CASSLEARAGVYYEQYF
CDR3nt: TGCGCCAGCAGCCTCGAGGCTAGGGCAGGGGTTTACTACGAGCAGTACTTC

d_gene: TRBD1
j_gene: TRBJ1-5
len: 14
abundance: -
v_gene: TRBV30
CDR3aa: CAWSVDRGTQPQHF
CDR3nt: TGTGCCTGGAGTGTAGACAGGGGTACCCAGCCCCAGCATTTT

d_gene: -
j_gene: TRBJ1-3
len: 15
abundance: -
v_gene: TRBV25-1
CDR3aa: CASSAAGYSGNTIYF
CDR3nt: TGTGCCAGCAGTGCGGCAGGGTACTCTGGAAACACCATATATTTT

d_gene: TRBD1
j_gene: TRBJ2-3
len: 15
abundance: -
v_gene: TRBV6-5
CDR3aa: CASTRDSFSTDTQYF
CDR3nt: TGTGCCAGCACGAGGGACAGCTTCAGCACAGATACGCAGTATTTT

d_gene: TRBD2
j_gene: TRBJ2-7
len: 17
abundance: -
v_gene: TRBV3-1/TRBV3-2
CDR3aa: CASSQVPLASGRSGPYF
CDR3nt: TGTGCCAGCAGCCAAGTCCCACTTGCTAGCGGGAGATCCGGGCCGTACTTC

d_gene: TRBD2
j_gene: TRBJ2-2
len: 14
abundance: -
v_gene: TRBV7-2
CDR3aa: CASRAGGYTGELFF
CDR3nt: TGTGCCAGCAGGGCGGGGGGATACACCGGGGAGCTGTTTTTT

d_gene: TRBD2
j_gene: TRBJ2-1
len: 16
abundance: -
v_gene: TRBV6-6
CDR3aa: CASSRKGLAGLGEQFF
CDR3nt: TGTGCCAGCAGTCGAAAGGGACTAGCGGGGTTGGGTGAGCAGTTCTTC

d_gene: -
j_gene: TRBJ1-3
len: 16
abundance: -
v_gene: TRBV28
CDR3aa: CASTLSGTGFGNTIYF
CDR3nt: TGTGCCAGCACCCTCTCCGGAACAGGGTTTGGAAACACCATATATTTT

d_gene: TRBD1
j_gene: TRBJ1-5
len: 14
abundance: -
v_gene: TRBV27
CDR3aa: CASSGTGGGQPQHF
CDR3nt: TGTGCCAGCAGCGGGACAGGGGGCGGTCAGCCCCAGCATTTT

d_gene: -
j_gene: TRBJ1-5
len: 14
abundance: -
v_gene: TRBV7-9
CDR3aa: CASSLGAGNQPQHF
CDR3nt: TGTGCCAGCAGCTTGGGGGCAGGCAATCAGCCCCAGCATTTT

d_gene: -
j_gene: TRBJ2-1
len: 13
abundance: -
v_gene: TRBV5-4
CDR3aa: CASSLDLYNEQFF
CDR3nt: TGTGCCAGCAGCTTGGACCTATACAATGAGCAGTTCTTC

d_gene: -
j_gene: TRBJ2-7
len: 13
abundance: -
v_gene: TRBV7-8
CDR3aa: CASSFDRSYEQYF
CDR3nt: TGTGCCAGCAGCTTCGACAGATCCTACGAGCAGTACTTC